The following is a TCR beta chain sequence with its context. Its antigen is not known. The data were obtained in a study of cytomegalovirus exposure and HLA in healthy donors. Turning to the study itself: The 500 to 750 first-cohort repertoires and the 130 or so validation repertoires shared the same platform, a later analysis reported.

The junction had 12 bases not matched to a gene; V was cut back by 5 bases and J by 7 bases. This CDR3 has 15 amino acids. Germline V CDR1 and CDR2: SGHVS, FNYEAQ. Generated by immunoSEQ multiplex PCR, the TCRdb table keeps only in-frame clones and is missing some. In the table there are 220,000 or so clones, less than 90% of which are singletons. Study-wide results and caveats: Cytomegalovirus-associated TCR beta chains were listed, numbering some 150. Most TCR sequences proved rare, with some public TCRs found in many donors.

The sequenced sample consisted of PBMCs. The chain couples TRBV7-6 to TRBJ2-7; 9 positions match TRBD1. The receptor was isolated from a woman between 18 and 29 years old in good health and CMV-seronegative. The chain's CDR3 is CASSATGQGMGEQYF. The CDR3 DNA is TGTGCCAGCAGCGCCACGGGACAGGGAATGGGGGAGCAGTACTTC.